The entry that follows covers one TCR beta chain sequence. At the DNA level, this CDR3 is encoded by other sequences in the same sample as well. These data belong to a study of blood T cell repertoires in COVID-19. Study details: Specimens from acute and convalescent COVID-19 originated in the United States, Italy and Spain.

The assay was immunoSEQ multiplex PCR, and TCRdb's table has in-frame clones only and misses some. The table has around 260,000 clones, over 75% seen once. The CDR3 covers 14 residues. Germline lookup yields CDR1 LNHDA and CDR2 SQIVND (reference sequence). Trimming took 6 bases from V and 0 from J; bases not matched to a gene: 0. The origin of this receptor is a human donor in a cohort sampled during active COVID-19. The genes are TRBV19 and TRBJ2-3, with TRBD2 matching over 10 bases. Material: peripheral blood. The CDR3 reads CASRTSGSTDTQYF. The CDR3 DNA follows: TGTGCCAGTAGGACTAGCGGGAGCACAGATACGCAGTATTTT.